This entry lists 24 T cell receptor beta chains sequenced from one sample in a study of radiation and T cells in renal cell carcinoma. Time point meaning: blood 4 weeks post-SBRT, at nephrectomy. Sample treatment: 15 Gy SBRT to primary tumor, nephrectomy 4 weeks later. The data were produced by immunoSEQ multiplex PCR, yet TCRdb's version contains in-frame clones alone and is incomplete. The table shows roughly 82,000 clones, with 80% to 90% occurring only once. The source was blood, collected from a patient whose treatment included radiotherapy and nephrectomy. The receptors stem from a woman in her seventies with renal cell carcinoma.

The chain links TRBV7-2 to TRBJ2-7; 7 bases align to TRBD2. The CDR3 is 15 residues long. The trim removed 1 base at V and 4 bases at J, leaving 7 bases unmatched. Germline CDR1 SGHTA, CDR2 FQGNSA. In nucleotides, the CDR3 is TGTGCCAGCAGCTTAGGGGCAGCGGGGATTTACGAGCAGTACTTC. This codes for CASSLGAAGIYEQYF.

The J gene is TRBJ1-6, the V gene TRBV28, with D possibly matching TRBD1 (5 bases). CDR1 is MDHEN, CDR2 SYDVKM, per germline. The CDR3 spans 16 residues. Trimming removed 7 bases at V and 0 bases at J, with 13 bases between. Here the CDR3 reads CASTVWGSSYNSPLHF. The CDR3 DNA sequence: TGTGCCAGCACCGTCTGGGGGAGCTCCTATAATTCACCCCTCCACTTT.

CDR3 residues: CASSELVVGEKLFF. The DNA of the CDR3 is TGTGCCAGCAGTGAGCTGGTTGTGGGGGAAAAACTGTTTTTT. The V call is TRBV2, the J call TRBJ1-4; D not certain. This CDR3 is 14 amino acids long. Germline-derived CDR1 and CDR2 are SNHLY and FYNNEI. V was clipped by 3 bases and J by 8 bases, with 13 bases between them.

This chain links TRBV5-1 with TRBJ2-1; D ambiguous. V lost 5 bases to trimming and J lost 6 bases, with 6 bases between them. Germline V lookup: CDR1 SGHRS, CDR2 YFSETQ. The CDR3 loop spans 11 amino acids. The CDR3 sequence: CASRSGNEQFF. The CDR3 DNA reads as TGCGCCAGCAGGTCGGGCAATGAGCAGTTCTTC. The full variable domain, rest sourced from reference TRBV5-1 and TRBJ2-1, is KAGVTQTPRYLIKTRGQQVTLSCSPISGHRSVSWYQQTPGQGLQFLFEYFSETQRNKGNFPGRFSGRQFSNSRSEMNVSTLELGDSALYLCASRSGNEQFFGPGTRLTVL.

This clone has a single count. The V gene is TRBV2, the J gene TRBJ2-1, with 8 bases lining up with TRBD1. CDR1 and CDR2 from the germline V gene are SNHLY and FYNNEI. This CDR3 region has 14 residues. V dropped 5 bases and J dropped 5; count of bases not matched to a gene: 5. The CDR3 DNA follows: TGTGCCAGCAGTCATGACAGGGGCAACAATGAGCAGTTCTTC. It yields the protein CASSHDRGNNEQFF.

This clone was seen a single time. CDR3 residues: CASSSHSAGGPETQYF. As DNA, the CDR3 is TGTGCCAGCAGCTCCCACTCAGCGGGGGGGCCTGAGACCCAGTACTTC. V usage is TRBV7-8 and J usage is TRBJ2-5; 10 bases match TRBD2. The CDR3 loop spans 16 amino acids. Germline assignment: CDR1 SGHVS and CDR2 FQNEAQ. Trimming removed 4 bases from V and 5 bases from J; junction bases left unmatched: 10. The full variable domain, rest sourced from reference TRBV7-8 and TRBJ2-5, is GAGVSQSPRYKVAKRGQDVALRCDPISGHVSLFWYQQALGQGPEFLTYFQNEAQLDKSGLPSDRFFAERPEGSVSTLKIQRTQQEDSAVYLCASSSHSAGGPETQYFGPGTRLLVL.

CDR3 in amino acids: CASSSTRNTGELFF. As DNA, the CDR3 is TGTGCCAGCAGCTCGACAAGGAACACCGGGGAGCTGTTTTTT. The genes are TRBV7-6 and TRBJ2-2; no firm D call. The CDR3 loop spans 14 amino acids. CDR1 and CDR2 (germline): SGHVS, FNYEAQ. Deletions cut 4 bases from V and 1 base from J, with 7 bases between.

V gene TRBV19 combines with J gene TRBJ1-2; D is ambiguous. Germline loops: CDR1 LNHDA, CDR2 SQIVND (reference sequence). The CDR3 extends over 14 amino acids. Trimming shortened V by 1 base and J by 0 bases, and 6 bases separated the two germline ends. DNA of the CDR3: TGTGCCAGTAGTATAGGTACACCTAACTATGGCTACACCTTC. Translating gives CASSIGTPNYGYTF.

The chain links TRBV7-2 to TRBJ2-1, with 7 bases lining up with TRBD2. This CDR3 spans 18 amino acids. Germline V gene sequence: CDR1 SGHTA, CDR2 FQGNSA. The junction had 8 bases not matched to a gene; V was cut back by 0 bases and J by 0 bases. Here the CDR3 reads CASSLAASGVSSYNEQFF. DNA for the CDR3: TGTGCCAGCAGCTTAGCGGCGAGCGGGGTCAGCTCCTACAATGAGCAGTTCTTC.

The chain couples TRBV6-6 to TRBJ2-7; D remains ambiguous. Germline loops: CDR1 MNHNY, CDR2 SVGAGI (reference sequence). The CDR3 has 16 amino acids. V dropped 0 bases and J dropped 2 bases, with 14 bases sitting between them. The CDR3: CASSYSRQPTPYEQYF. The CDR3 DNA reads TGTGCCAGCAGTTACTCGAGGCAGCCCACGCCCTACGAGCAGTACTTC.

The J gene is TRBJ1-1, the V gene TRBV30, with D uncertain. V lost 4 bases, J lost 10 bases, and 19 bases lay in between. CDR1 is GTSNPN, CDR2 SVGIG, per germline (reference sequence). The CDR3 runs 13 residues. The CDR3 protein is CAWTVGSTRGAFF. CDR3 DNA: TGTGCCTGGACTGTAGGATCGACGAGAGGAGCTTTCTTT. Full variable domain (outside the CDR3, taken from reference TRBV30 and TRBJ1-1): SQTIHQWPATLVQPVGSPLSLECTVEGTSNPNLYWYRQAAGRGLQLLFYSVGIGQISSEVPQNLSASRPQDRQFILSSKKLLLSDSGFYLCAWTVGSTRGAFFGQGTRLTVV.

The chain recombines TRBV19 with TRBJ2-2, with 7 bases identical to TRBD1. This CDR3 spans 13 amino acids. With 6 bases clipped from V and 7 bases from J, the junction kept 5 bases outside the gene matches. The germline gives CDR1 LNHDA, CDR2 SQIVND (reference sequence). DNA of the CDR3: TGTGCCAGTAGGATGACAGGGCGCGGGGAGCTGTTTTTT. It encodes CASRMTGRGELFF.

Only a few counts were recorded for this clone. The rearrangement uses TRBV5-1 and TRBJ1-1; D may be TRBD1 (5 bases). Germline-derived CDR1 and CDR2 are SGHRS and YFSETQ. V shed 1 base and J shed 5 bases, with 15 bases lying between them. CDR3 size: 15 residues. CDR3: CASSLSSVKGTEAFF. The DNA for the CDR3 is TGCGCCAGCAGCTTGTCGTCAGTTAAGGGGACTGAAGCTTTCTTT.

The genes are TRBV2 and TRBJ1-2, with D perhaps TRBD1 (6 bases). This CDR3 comprises 15 residues. The V gene lost 5 bases and the J gene lost 2 bases, with 15 bases spanning the gap. Germline V CDR1 and CDR2: SNHLY, FYNNEI. The chain's CDR3 is CASSPSGTTNYGYTF. The CDR3 DNA sequence: TGTGCCAGCAGTCCTTCCGGGACAACAAACTATGGCTACACCTTC.

The chain has TRBV5-1 and TRBJ2-1, with 11 bases fitting TRBD1. This CDR3 has 13 amino acids. With 4 bases clipped from V and 9 bases from J, the junction kept 3 bases outside the gene matches. In germline, CDR1 is SGHRS, CDR2 YFSETQ. The CDR3 loop reads CASSLDRGLEQFF. DNA for the CDR3: TGCGCCAGCAGCCTGGACAGGGGGCTTGAGCAGTTCTTC.

The chain recombines TRBV5-1 with TRBJ2-5, with a tentative D call TRBD2 (6 bases). CDR1 SGHRS and CDR2 YFSETQ come from the germline V gene. Trimming took 0 bases from V and 1 from J, leaving 13 bases between them. The CDR3 totals 16 residues. Here the CDR3 DNA reads TGCGCCAGCAGCTTGGGGGACTTTCCCACCCAAGAGACCCAGTACTTC. Translation gives CASSLGDFPTQETQYF.

The chain joins TRBV9 to TRBJ1-2; the D gene is possibly TRBD1 (5 bases). Germline-derived CDR1 and CDR2 are SGDLS and YYNGEE. Trimming removed 0 bases from V and 3 bases from J, with 12 bases in between. The CDR3 covers 15 residues. This CDR3 reads CASSVGAGLDYGYTF. Here the CDR3 DNA reads TGTGCCAGCAGCGTAGGCGCAGGGCTGGACTATGGCTACACCTTC. Filled out from reference TRBV9 and TRBJ1-2, the complete variable domain reads DSGVTQTPKHLITATGQRVTLRCSPRSGDLSVYWYQQSLDQGLQFLIQYYNGEERAKGNILERFSAQQFPDLHSELNLSSLELGDSALYFCASSVGAGLDYGYTFGSGTRLTVV.

The gene calls are TRBV4-1 and TRBJ2-7; D may be TRBD2 (6 bases). The CDR3 runs to 14 residues. V was trimmed by 2 bases and J by 2 bases, leaving 10 bases between them. Germline loops: CDR1 MGHRA, CDR2 YSYEKL. CDR3 nucleotide sequence: TGCGCCAGCAGCCAATCCGTAGCGGCCTACGAGCAGTACTTC. It is translated as CASSQSVAAYEQYF.

To note about this clone: This same CDR3 is encoded by further DNA sequences in the sample. This chain uses TRBV30 with TRBJ1-2; TRBD1 aligns across 7 bases. CDR1 and CDR2 from the germline V gene are GTSNPN and SVGIG (reference sequence). The V segment lost 0 bases and the J segment 6 bases; nucleotides outside the gene matches: 4. The CDR3 covers 13 residues. CDR3 bases: TGTGCCTGGAGTGTAAGGCAGGGGGATGGCTACACCTTC. Translating gives CAWSVRQGDGYTF.

The V gene is TRBV4-1, the J gene TRBJ2-3, with 11 bases aligning to TRBD2. The germline CDR1 and CDR2 sequences are MGHRA and YSYEKL. The CDR3 covers 19 residues. V lost 0 bases to trimming and J lost 3 bases; unmatched junction nucleotides: 11. The CDR3 region is CASSQEGTSGLEKTDTQYF. The CDR3 DNA reads TGCGCCAGCAGCCAAGAAGGGACTAGCGGCCTCGAGAAAACAGATACGCAGTATTTT.

V is TRBV5-6 and J is TRBJ2-7; 8 bases are a match to TRBD1. V gave up 0 bases and J gave up 0 bases; unmatched junction bases: 5. The CDR3 sequence is 16 residues long. The germline CDR1 and CDR2 sequences are SGHDT and YYEEEE. The CDR3 spells CASSLADRGASYEQYF. In nucleotides, the CDR3 is TGTGCCAGCAGCTTGGCCGACAGGGGAGCCTCCTACGAGCAGTACTTC.

The chain uses TRBV7-2 and TRBJ1-3, with D unresolved. The CDR3 extends over 15 amino acids. From germline, CDR1 is SGHTA and CDR2 FQGNSA. Trimming took 7 bases from V and 0 from J, leaving 13 bases between them. CDR3: CASTTPASSGNTIYF. For the CDR3, the DNA is TGTGCCAGCACCACGCCGGCCAGCTCTGGAAACACCATATATTTT.

This clone was seen only once. The V call is TRBV19, the J call TRBJ1-1; possible D gene TRBD1, 6 bases. V was cut by 7 bases and J by 1 base, with 19 bases left in between. This CDR3 region has 16 residues. Looked up from germline, CDR1 is LNHDA and CDR2 is SQIVND (reference sequence). Here the CDR3 DNA reads TGTGCCAGTACCCCAAATCGGCGCAGGGGGAACACTGAAGCTTTCTTT. Translated: CASTPNRRRGNTEAFF.

The chain joins TRBV11-2 to TRBJ2-7; D is tentatively TRBD1 or TRBD2 (5 bases each). The CDR3 totals 11 residues. Germline V lookup: CDR1 SGHAT, CDR2 FQNNGV. Trimming removed 6 bases from V and 6 bases from J, with 9 bases in between. This CDR3 is CASSHGTEQYF. Here the CDR3 DNA reads TGTGCCAGCAGTCACGGGACCGAGCAGTACTTC.